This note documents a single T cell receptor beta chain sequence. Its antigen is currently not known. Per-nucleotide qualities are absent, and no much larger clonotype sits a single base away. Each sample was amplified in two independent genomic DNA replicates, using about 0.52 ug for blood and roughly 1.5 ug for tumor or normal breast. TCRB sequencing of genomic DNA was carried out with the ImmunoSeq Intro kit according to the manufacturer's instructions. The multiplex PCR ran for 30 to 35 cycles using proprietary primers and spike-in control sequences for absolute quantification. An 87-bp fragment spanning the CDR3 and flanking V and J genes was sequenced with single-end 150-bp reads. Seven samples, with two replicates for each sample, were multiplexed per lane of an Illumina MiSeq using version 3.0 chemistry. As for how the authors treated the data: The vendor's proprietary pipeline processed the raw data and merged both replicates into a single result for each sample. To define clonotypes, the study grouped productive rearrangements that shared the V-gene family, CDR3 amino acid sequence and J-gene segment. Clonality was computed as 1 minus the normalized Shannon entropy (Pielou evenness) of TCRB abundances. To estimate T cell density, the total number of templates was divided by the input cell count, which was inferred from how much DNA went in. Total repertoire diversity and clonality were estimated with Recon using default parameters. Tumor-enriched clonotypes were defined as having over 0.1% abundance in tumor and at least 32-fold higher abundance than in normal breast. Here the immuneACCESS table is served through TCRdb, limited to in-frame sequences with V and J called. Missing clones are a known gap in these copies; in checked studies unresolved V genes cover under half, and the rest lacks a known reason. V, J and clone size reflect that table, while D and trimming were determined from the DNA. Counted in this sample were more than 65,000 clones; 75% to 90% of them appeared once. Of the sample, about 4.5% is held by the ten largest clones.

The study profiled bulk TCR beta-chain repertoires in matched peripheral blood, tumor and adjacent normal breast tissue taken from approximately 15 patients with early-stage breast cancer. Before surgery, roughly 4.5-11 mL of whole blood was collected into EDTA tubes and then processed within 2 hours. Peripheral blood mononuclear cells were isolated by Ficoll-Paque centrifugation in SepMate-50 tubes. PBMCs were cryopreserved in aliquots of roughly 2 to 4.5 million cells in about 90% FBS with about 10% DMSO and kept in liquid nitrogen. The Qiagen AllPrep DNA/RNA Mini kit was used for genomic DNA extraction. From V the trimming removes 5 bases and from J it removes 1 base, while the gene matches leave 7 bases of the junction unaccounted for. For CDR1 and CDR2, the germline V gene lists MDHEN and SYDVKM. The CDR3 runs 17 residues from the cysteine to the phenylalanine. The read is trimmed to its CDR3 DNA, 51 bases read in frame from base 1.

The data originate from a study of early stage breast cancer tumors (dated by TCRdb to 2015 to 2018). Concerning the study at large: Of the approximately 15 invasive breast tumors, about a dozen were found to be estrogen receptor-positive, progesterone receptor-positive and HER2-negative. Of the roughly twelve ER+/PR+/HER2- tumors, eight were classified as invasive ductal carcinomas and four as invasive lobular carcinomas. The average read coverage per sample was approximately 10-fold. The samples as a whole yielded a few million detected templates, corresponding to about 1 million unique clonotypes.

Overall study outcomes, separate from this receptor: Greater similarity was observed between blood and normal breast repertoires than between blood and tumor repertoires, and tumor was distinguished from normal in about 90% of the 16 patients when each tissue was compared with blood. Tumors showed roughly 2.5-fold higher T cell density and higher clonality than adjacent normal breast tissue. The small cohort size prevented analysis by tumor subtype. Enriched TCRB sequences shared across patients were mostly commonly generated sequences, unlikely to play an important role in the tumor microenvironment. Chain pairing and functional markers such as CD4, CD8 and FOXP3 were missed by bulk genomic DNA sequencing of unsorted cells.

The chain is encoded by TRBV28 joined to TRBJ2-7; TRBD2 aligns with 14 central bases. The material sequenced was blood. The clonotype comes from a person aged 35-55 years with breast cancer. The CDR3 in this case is CASSVLTSGRESYEQYF. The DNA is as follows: TGTGCCAGCAGTGTCCTGACTAGCGGGAGGGAATCCTACGAGCAGTACTTC.